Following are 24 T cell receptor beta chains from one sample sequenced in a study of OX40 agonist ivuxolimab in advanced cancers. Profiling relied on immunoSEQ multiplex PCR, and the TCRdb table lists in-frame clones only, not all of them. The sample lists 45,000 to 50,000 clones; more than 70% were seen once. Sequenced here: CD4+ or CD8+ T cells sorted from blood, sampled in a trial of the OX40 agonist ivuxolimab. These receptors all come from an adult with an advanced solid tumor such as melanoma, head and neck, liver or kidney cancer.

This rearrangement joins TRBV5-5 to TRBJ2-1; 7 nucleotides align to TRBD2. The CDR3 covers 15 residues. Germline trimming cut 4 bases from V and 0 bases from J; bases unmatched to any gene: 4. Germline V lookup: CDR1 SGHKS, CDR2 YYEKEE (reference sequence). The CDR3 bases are TGTGCCAGCAGCACAGCGGGGACCTCCTACAATGAGCAGTTCTTC. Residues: CASSTAGTSYNEQFF.

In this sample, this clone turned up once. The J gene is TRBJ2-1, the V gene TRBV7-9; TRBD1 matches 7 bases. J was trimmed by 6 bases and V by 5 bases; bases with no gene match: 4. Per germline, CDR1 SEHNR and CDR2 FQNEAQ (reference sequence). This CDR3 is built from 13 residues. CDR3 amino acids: CASSMGTVNEQFF. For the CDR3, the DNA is TGTGCCAGCAGCATGGGGACAGTCAATGAGCAGTTCTTC.

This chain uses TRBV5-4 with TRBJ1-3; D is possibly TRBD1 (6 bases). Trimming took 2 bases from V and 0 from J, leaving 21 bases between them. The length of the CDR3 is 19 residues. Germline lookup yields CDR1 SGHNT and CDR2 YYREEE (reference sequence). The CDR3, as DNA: TGTGCCAGCAGCTTCCGGGAGCCGACAGGAAAGTACTCTGGAAACACCATATATTTT. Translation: CASSFREPTGKYSGNTIYF.

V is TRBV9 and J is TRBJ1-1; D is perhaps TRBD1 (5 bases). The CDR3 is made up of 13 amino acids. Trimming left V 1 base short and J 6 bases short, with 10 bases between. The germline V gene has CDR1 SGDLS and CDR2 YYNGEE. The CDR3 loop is CASSVQGRAEAFF. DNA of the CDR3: TGTGCCAGCAGCGTACAGGGTAGAGCTGAAGCTTTCTTT.

The CDR3 sequence: CASSLRGSPLHF. The CDR3 DNA is TGTGCCAGCAGCCTCCGCGGTTCACCCCTCCACTTT. This chain links TRBV5-4 with TRBJ1-6; D gene ambiguous. The germline CDR1 and CDR2 sequences are SGHNT and YYREEE (reference sequence). The CDR3 extends over 12 amino acids. The V gene lost 4 bases and the J gene lost 9 bases, with 8 bases spanning the gap.

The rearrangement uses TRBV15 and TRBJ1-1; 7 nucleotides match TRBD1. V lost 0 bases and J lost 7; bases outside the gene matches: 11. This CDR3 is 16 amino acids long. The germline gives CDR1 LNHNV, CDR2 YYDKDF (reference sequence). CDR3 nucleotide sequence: TGTGCCACCAGCAGAGATTTTAACAGGGGAAAGGATGAAGCTTTCTTT. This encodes CATSRDFNRGKDEAFF.

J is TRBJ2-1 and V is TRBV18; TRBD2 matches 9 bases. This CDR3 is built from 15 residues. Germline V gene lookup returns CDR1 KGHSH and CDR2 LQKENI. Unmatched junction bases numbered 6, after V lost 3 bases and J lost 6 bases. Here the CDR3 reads CASSPGSGRPNEQFF. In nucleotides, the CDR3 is TGTGCCAGCTCACCGGGTAGCGGGAGACCCAATGAGCAGTTCTTC.

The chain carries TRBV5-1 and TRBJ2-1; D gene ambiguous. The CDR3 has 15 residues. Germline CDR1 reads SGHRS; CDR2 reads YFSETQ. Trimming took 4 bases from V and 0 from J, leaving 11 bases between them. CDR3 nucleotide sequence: TGCGCCAGCAGCCTTTACCAGAACTCCTACAATGAGCAGTTCTTC. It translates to CASSLYQNSYNEQFF.

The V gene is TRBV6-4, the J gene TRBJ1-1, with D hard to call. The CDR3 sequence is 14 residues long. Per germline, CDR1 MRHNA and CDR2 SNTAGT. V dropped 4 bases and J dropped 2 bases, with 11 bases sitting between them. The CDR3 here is CASSAGPGNTEAFF. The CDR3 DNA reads TGTGCCAGCAGTGCGGGCCCGGGAAACACTGAAGCTTTCTTT.

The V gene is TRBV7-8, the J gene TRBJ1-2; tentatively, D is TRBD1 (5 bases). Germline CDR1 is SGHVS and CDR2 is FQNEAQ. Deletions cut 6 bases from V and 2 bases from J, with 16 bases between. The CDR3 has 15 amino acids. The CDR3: CASSLQTGTNYGYTF. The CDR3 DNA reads TGTGCCAGCAGTCTTCAGACCGGGACGAACTATGGCTACACCTTC. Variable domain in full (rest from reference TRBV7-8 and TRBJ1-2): GAGVSQSPRYKVAKRGQDVALRCDPISGHVSLFWYQQALGQGPEFLTYFQNEAQLDKSGLPSDRFFAERPEGSVSTLKIQRTQQEDSAVYLCASSLQTGTNYGYTFGSGTRLTVV.

CDR3 coding DNA: TGCGCCAGCAGCCCAGCCGATTACTCGGGCAGTGAGCAGTTCTTC. This encodes CASSPADYSGSEQFF. The V call is TRBV5-1, the J call TRBJ2-1, with D hard to call. Germline CDR1 is SGHRS and CDR2 is YFSETQ. Trimming removed 4 bases from V and 9 bases from J, with 20 bases in between. CDR3 length equals 15 residues.

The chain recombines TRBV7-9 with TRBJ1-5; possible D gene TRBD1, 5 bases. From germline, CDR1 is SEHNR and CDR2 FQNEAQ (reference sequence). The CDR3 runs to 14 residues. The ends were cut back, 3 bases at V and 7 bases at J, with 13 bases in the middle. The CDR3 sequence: CASSLGPGGQPQHF. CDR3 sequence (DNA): TGTGCCAGCAGCTTGGGACCCGGAGGGCAGCCCCAGCATTTT.

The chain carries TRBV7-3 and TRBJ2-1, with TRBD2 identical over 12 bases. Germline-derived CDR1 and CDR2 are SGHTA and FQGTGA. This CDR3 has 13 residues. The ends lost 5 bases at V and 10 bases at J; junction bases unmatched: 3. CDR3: CASSPTSGREQFF. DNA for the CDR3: TGTGCCAGCAGCCCGACTAGCGGGAGAGAGCAGTTCTTC.

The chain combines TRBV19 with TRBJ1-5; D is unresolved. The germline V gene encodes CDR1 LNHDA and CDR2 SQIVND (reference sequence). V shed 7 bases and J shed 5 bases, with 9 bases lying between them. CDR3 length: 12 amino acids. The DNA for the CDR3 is TGTGCCAGTAACCGGCTCCATCAGCCCCAGCATTTT. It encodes CASNRLHQPQHF.

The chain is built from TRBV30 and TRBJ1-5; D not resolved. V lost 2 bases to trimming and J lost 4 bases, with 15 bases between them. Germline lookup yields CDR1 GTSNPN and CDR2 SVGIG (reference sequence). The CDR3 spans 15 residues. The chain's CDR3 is CAWSPIGRNNQPQHF. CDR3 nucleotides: TGTGCCTGGAGTCCCATCGGTCGCAATAATCAGCCCCAGCATTTT.

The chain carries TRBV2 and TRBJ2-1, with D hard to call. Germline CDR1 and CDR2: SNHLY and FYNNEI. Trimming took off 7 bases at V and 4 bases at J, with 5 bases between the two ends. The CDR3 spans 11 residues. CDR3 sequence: CASNYYNEQFF. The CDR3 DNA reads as TGTGCCAGCAACTATTACAATGAGCAGTTCTTC.

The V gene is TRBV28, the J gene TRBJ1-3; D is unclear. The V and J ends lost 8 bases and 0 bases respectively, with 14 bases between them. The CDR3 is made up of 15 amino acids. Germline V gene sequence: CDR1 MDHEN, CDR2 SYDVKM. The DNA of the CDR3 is TGTGCCAGCGGCGGGGTCAGAATCTCTGGAAACACCATATATTTT. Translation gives CASGGVRISGNTIYF. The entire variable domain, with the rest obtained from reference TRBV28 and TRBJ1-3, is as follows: DVKVTQSSRYLVKRTGEKVFLECVQDMDHENMFWYRQDPGLGLRLIYFSYDVKMKEKGDIPEGYSVSREKKERFSLILESASTNQTSMYLCASGGVRISGNTIYFGEGSWLTVV.

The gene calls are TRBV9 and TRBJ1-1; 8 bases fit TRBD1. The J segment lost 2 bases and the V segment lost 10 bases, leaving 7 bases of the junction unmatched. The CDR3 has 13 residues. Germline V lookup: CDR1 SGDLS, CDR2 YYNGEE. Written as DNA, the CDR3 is TGTGCCGGAGGGACAGGCCTCAACACTGAAGCTTTCTTT. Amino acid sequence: CAGGTGLNTEAFF.

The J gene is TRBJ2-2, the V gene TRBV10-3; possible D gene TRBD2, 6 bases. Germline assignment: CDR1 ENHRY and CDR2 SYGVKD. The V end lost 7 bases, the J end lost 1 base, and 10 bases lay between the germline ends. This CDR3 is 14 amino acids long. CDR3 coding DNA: TGTGCCATCATGGATAGCGGGAACACCGGGGAGCTGTTTTTT. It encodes CAIMDSGNTGELFF.

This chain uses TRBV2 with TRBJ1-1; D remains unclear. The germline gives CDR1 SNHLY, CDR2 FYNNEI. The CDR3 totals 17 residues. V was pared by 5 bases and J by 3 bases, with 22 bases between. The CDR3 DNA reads TGTGCCAGCAGTCAAGGGCCCGGGCCTCCTACCGACACTGAAGCTTTCTTT. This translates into CASSQGPGPPTDTEAFF.

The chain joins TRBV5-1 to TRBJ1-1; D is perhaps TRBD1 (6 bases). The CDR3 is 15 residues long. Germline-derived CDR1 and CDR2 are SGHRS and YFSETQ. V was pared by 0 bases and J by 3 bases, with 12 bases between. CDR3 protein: CASSLGPEGDTEAFF. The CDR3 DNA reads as TGCGCCAGCAGCTTGGGCCCCGAGGGGGACACTGAAGCTTTCTTT.

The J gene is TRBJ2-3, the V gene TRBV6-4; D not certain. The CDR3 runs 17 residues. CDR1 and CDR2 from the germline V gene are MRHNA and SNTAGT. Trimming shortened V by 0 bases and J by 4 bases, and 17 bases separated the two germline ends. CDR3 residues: CASSDSSSRSPPDTQYF. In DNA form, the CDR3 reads TGTGCCAGCAGTGACTCGTCCTCTAGAAGCCCGCCAGATACGCAGTATTTT.

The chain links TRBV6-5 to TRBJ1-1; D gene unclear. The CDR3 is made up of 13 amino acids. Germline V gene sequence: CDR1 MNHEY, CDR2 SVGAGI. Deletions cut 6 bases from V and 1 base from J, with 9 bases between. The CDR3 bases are TGTGCCAGCAGCCTCTGGGGGAACACTGAAGCTTTCTTT. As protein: CASSLWGNTEAFF.

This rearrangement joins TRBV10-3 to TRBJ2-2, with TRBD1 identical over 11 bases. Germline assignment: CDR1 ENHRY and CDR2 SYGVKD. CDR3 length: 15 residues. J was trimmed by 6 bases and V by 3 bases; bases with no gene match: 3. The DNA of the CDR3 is TGTGCCATCAGTGATGGGACAGGGGGTTCCGGGGAGCTGTTTTTT. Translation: CAISDGTGGSGELFF.